The 22 T cell receptor beta chains below come from one sample, sequenced in a study of blood T cell repertoires in COVID-19. Some clones are missing from TCRdb's copy, which holds only in-frame ones; the method was immunoSEQ multiplex PCR. The table has a few hundred thousand clones, approximately 82% seen once; the top ten hold less than 5.5%. The sequenced sample consisted of PBMCs or T cells enriched from blood (not recorded which). These receptors were obtained from a man aged 40-49 years who had been exposed to COVID-19.

The CDR3 is CASSQASGSSYEQYF. The DNA of the CDR3 is TGTGCCAGCAGCCAAGCTAGCGGAAGCTCCTACGAGCAGTACTTC. The chain couples TRBV3-1 (or the pseudogene TRBV3-2) to TRBJ2-7, with 7 bases matching TRBD2. Per germline, CDR1 LGHDT and CDR2 YNNKEL (reference sequence). Trimming took 1 base from V and 0 from J; bases not matched to a gene: 3. This CDR3 has 15 amino acids.

The chain joins TRBV9 to TRBJ2-3; no definite D call. Germline loops: CDR1 SGDLS, CDR2 YYNGEE. The CDR3 is 14 residues long. Trimming shortened V by 1 base and J by 0 bases, and 6 bases separated the two germline ends. CDR3 bases: TGTGCCAGCAGCGTAACTACTAGCACAGATACGCAGTATTTT. It codes for CASSVTTSTDTQYF.

The V call is TRBV19, the J call TRBJ1-3; TRBD1 might be the D (5 bases). This CDR3 has 14 residues. Trimming removed 7 bases from V and 4 bases from J, with 14 bases in between. Germline CDR1 is LNHDA and CDR2 is SQIVND (reference sequence). This CDR3 reads CASILVPGGNTIYF. CDR3 nucleotides: TGTGCCAGTATATTGGTGCCAGGGGGAAACACCATATATTTT.

As DNA, the CDR3 is TGTGCCAGCAGTCCCGCGGGGGGCTACACCTTC. Its protein product is CASSPAGGYTF. The V call is TRBV12-3 or TRBV12-4, the J call TRBJ1-2; D not resolved. This CDR3 region has 11 residues. Trimming left V 5 bases short and J 8 bases short, with 9 bases between.

V usage is TRBV6-5 and J usage is TRBJ2-7; D gene uncertain. With 5 bases removed from V and 2 bases from J, the gap between germline ends came to 13 bases. The CDR3 has 14 amino acids. Germline CDR1 is MNHEY and CDR2 is SVGAGI. The CDR3 here is CASSPRRSAYEQYF. Here the CDR3 DNA reads TGTGCCAGCAGTCCCCGCAGGTCGGCCTACGAGCAGTACTTC.

The V gene is TRBV11-2, the J gene TRBJ1-2; possibly TRBD1 for D (6 bases). V lost 3 bases, J lost 4 bases, and 12 bases lay in between. This CDR3 has 14 amino acids. Germline V gene sequence: CDR1 SGHAT, CDR2 FQNNGV. The CDR3 DNA reads TGTGCCAGCAGCTTCAGGGGCACCCCCTATGGCTACACCTTC. It specifies CASSFRGTPYGYTF.

The J gene is TRBJ2-1, the V gene TRBV7-6, with D possibly matching TRBD2 (5 bases). Looked up from germline, CDR1 is SGHVS and CDR2 is FNYEAQ. Trimming took off 2 bases at V and 8 bases at J, with 10 bases between the two ends. This CDR3 comprises 13 residues. The CDR3 DNA reads as TGTGCCAGCAGCTTAATGGACGGGGATGAGCAGTTCTTC. Its protein product is CASSLMDGDEQFF.

The rearrangement joins TRBV6-4 to TRBJ2-7; a weak D match, TRBD2 (6 bases). Germline loops: CDR1 MRHNA, CDR2 SNTAGT. Trimming shortened V by 4 bases and J by 0 bases, and 10 bases separated the two germline ends. There are 14 residues in the CDR3. In nucleotides, the CDR3 is TGTGCCAGCAGTGCACCGGGACTCTCCTACGAGCAGTACTTC. Protein product: CASSAPGLSYEQYF.

The V and J genes are TRBV7-8 and TRBJ2-3, with D maybe TRBD2 (6 bases). This CDR3 comprises 16 residues. Trimming pared 5 bases from V and 0 bases from J, leaving 15 bases between. Germline V gives CDR1 SGHVS, CDR2 FQNEAQ. CDR3 DNA: TGTGCCAGCAGCGAGGGGACTTTCCGGAGCACAGATACGCAGTATTTT. Its protein is CASSEGTFRSTDTQYF.

In regard to this clone: A junction end diverges from the germline sequence, so it may reflect a read error. V and J are TRBV24-1 and TRBJ1-2; weak D call: TRBD1 (6 bases). This CDR3 contains 13 residues. CDR1 and CDR2 (germline): KGHDR, SFDVKD. Written as DNA, the CDR3 is TGTGCCACCAGTGATTTAGACCAAGACAGGTTCTCCTTC. Translation gives CATSDLDQDRFSF.

This clone appeared once. The chain has TRBV7-9 and TRBJ2-3; no clear D gene. The V end was cut by 3 bases, the J end by 2 bases, with 9 bases between. In germline, CDR1 is SEHNR, CDR2 FQNEAQ (reference sequence). This CDR3 spans 14 amino acids. CDR3 region: CASSFVADTDTQYF. The CDR3 DNA is TGTGCCAGCAGCTTTGTGGCGGACACAGATACGCAGTATTTT.

This chain connects TRBV6-5 to TRBJ2-1; D is perhaps TRBD1 (6 bases). This CDR3 contains 15 residues. V lost 6 bases, J lost 8 bases, and 20 bases lay in between. Germline V CDR1 and CDR2: MNHEY, SVGAGI. The CDR3 region is CASRVGQGPLYEQFF. The CDR3 nucleotides are TGTGCCAGCAGAGTCGGCCAGGGGCCGTTATATGAGCAGTTCTTC.

The V gene is TRBV7-9, the J gene TRBJ2-3, with TRBD2 matching 7 bases. The CDR3 runs 17 residues. Losses at the gene ends were 2 bases for V and 0 bases for J; bases not matched to a gene: 8. The germline V gene has CDR1 SEHNR and CDR2 FQNEAQ (reference sequence). The CDR3 reads CASSLIGGAGSTDTQYF. The CDR3 coding sequence is TGTGCCAGCAGCTTAATCGGTGGAGCGGGAAGCACAGATACGCAGTATTTT.

CDR3: CASSASGQRSTDTQYF. CDR3 nucleotides: TGTGCCAGCAGCGCCTCCGGACAGCGAAGCACAGATACGCAGTATTTT. This chain links TRBV9 with TRBJ2-3; weak D call: TRBD1 (6 bases). The length of the CDR3 is 16 residues. CDR1 is SGDLS, CDR2 YYNGEE, per germline. Trimming stripped 3 bases from V and 0 bases from J, with 14 bases between.

V is TRBV5-8 and J is TRBJ2-5, with D tentatively TRBD2 (6 bases). The CDR3 spans 13 residues. Germline loops: CDR1 SGHTS, CDR2 YDEGEE. V gave up 2 bases and J gave up 3 bases, with 8 bases separating them. The CDR3 reads CASSFLAEETQYF. CDR3 sequence (DNA): TGTGCCAGCAGCTTCTTAGCGGAAGAGACCCAGTACTTC. Drawing the rest from reference TRBV5-8 and TRBJ2-5, the complete variable domain is EAGVTQSPTHLIKTRGQQATLRCSPISGHTSVYWYQQALGLGLQFLLWYDEGEERNRGNFPPRFSGRQFPNYSSELNVNALELEDSALYLCASSFLAEETQYFGPGTRLLVL.

The chain uses TRBV6-5 and TRBJ2-7; a possible D gene is TRBD1 (6 bases). From germline, CDR1 is MNHEY and CDR2 SVGAGI. The CDR3 totals 14 residues. V was trimmed by 3 bases and J by 2 bases, leaving 11 bases between them. The CDR3 protein is CASSYQGFAYEQYF. CDR3 bases: TGTGCCAGCAGTTATCAGGGGTTCGCCTACGAGCAGTACTTC.

CDR3 sequence reads: CSVDLGSIVETQYF. The CDR3 nucleotides are TGCAGCGTTGATTTAGGGAGTATTGTAGAGACCCAGTACTTC. This sequence joins TRBV29-1 and TRBJ2-5, with D possibly matching TRBD2 (5 bases). V dropped 3 bases and J dropped 4 bases, with 15 bases sitting between them. Germline V CDR1 and CDR2: SQVTM, ANQGSEA. The length of the CDR3 is 14 residues.

The J gene is TRBJ1-1, the V gene TRBV29-1; unclear D gene. The CDR3 loop spans 11 amino acids. Germline V lookup: CDR1 SQVTM, CDR2 ANQGSEA. Trimming removed 5 bases at V and 11 bases at J, with 15 bases between. CDR3 DNA: TGCAGCGTTCACCCCACGTCAGTGGCTTTCTTT. As protein: CSVHPTSVAFF. Full variable domain (outside the CDR3, taken from reference TRBV29-1 and TRBJ1-1): SAVISQKPSRDICQRGTSLTIQCQVDSQVTMMFWYRQQPGQSLTLIATANQGSEATYESGFVIDKFPISRPNLTFSTLTVSNMSPEDSSIYLCSVHPTSVAFFGQGTRLTVV.

This clone was counted a few times. The CDR3 here is CASSTITGRVSPLHF. The CDR3 DNA reads as TGTGCCAGCAGCACAATCACAGGGCGGGTTTCACCCCTCCACTTT. This sequence joins TRBV7-9 and TRBJ1-6; weak D call: TRBD1 (6 bases). The CDR3 length is 15 residues. The V gene lost 5 bases and the J gene lost 9 bases, with 17 bases spanning the gap. Germline V gives CDR1 SEHNR, CDR2 FQNEAQ (reference sequence).

The gene calls are TRBV27 and TRBJ1-5, with 10 bases aligning to TRBD1. The V gene end was trimmed by 1 base and the J gene end by 4 bases; junction bases not matched to a gene: 1. The length of the CDR3 is 15 residues. The germline gives CDR1 MNHEY, CDR2 SMNVEV (reference sequence). The CDR3 is CASSLWGQGNQPQHF. The CDR3 coding sequence is TGTGCCAGCAGTTTATGGGGACAGGGGAATCAGCCCCAGCATTTT.

This sequence joins TRBV10-3 and TRBJ2-1; 14 positions agree with TRBD2. This CDR3 has 17 residues. V lost 6 bases, J lost 8 bases, and 12 bases stayed unmatched. Germline loops: CDR1 ENHRY, CDR2 SYGVKD. As DNA, the CDR3 is TGTGCCATCAGAACTACACCGGGACTAGCGGGAGTATATGAGCAGTTCTTC. It specifies CAIRTTPGLAGVYEQFF.

This chain uses TRBV10-3 with TRBJ2-1; 7 nucleotides line up with TRBD2. CDR1 is ENHRY, CDR2 SYGVKD, per germline. The CDR3 covers 12 residues. Trimming took 3 bases from V and 15 from J; bases not matched to a gene: 8. CDR3 in DNA: TGTGCCATCAGTGAAACCGCGGGAGTGGGGTTCTTC. Amino acids: CAISETAGVGFF.